This T cell receptor (beta chain) was observed in a study of siplizumab effects on memory and regulatory T cells. Study results and limitations: Controls showed an average of roughly 25% Treg-derived mappable alloreactive CD4+ clones, while siplizumab showed approximately 69%. Alloreactive clones mapping to unstimulated subsets formed only a minor fraction.

In germline, CDR1 is SGHRS, CDR2 YFSETQ. The J segment lost 5 bases and the V segment lost 4 bases, leaving 12 bases of the junction unmatched. The CDR3 length is 16 residues. The repertoire was sequenced with immunoSEQ multiplex PCR; TCRdb's copy has only in-frame clones and lacks some. The repertoire holds about 60,000 clones, around four fifths seen once, with 3.5% to 4.5% in the top ten. This clone was counted only a few times. Its target is not known. This TCR was sampled from a human donor in good health. This rearrangement joins TRBV5-1 to TRBJ2-5; 9 positions agree with TRBD2. The specimen sequenced was memory CD4+ T cells sorted from blood. CDR3 sequence reads: CASSPGGGGPRETQYF. For the CDR3, the DNA is TGCGCCAGCAGCCCTGGCGGGGGGGGGCCGAGGGAGACCCAGTACTTC.